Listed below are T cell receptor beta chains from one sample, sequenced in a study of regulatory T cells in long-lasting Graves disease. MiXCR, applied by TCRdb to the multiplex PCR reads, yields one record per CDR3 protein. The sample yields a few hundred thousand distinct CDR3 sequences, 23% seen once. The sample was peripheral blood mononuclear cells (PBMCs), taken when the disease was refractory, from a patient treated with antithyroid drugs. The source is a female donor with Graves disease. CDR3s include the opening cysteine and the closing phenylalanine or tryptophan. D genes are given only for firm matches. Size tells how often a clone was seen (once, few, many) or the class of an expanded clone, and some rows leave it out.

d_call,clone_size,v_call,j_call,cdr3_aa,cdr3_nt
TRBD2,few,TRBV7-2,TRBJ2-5,CASSKTSGGGETQYF,TGTGCCAGCAGCAAGACTAGCGGGGGGGGTGAGACCCAGTACTTC
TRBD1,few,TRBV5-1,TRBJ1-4,CASSLGDRGNEKLFF,TGCGCCAGCAGCTTGGGGGACAGGGGGAATGAAAAACTGTTTTTT
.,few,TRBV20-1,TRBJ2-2,CSARGQPNTGELFF,TGCAGTGCTAGGGGACAACCGAACACCGGGGAGCTGTTTTTT
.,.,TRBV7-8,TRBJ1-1,CASSFGGGVGAFF,TGTGCCAGCAGCTTCGGAGGTGGGGTTGGGGCTTTCTTT
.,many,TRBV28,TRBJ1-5,CASSFSGHPGDQPQHF,TGTGCCAGCAGTTTCTCGGGACACCCCGGGGATCAGCCCCAGCATTTT
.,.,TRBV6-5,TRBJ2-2,CASSWVSGRTLTGELSF,TGTGCCAGCAGTTGGGTCTCAGGACGAACCCTTACCGGGGAGCTGTCTTTT
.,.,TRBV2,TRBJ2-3,CASNGGTDTQYF,TGTGCCAGCAACGGCGGCACAGATACGCAGTATTTT
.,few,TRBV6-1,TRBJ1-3,CASTRGGASSGNTIYF,TGTGCCAGCACCCGAGGCGGGGCGAGCTCTGGAAACACCATATATTTT
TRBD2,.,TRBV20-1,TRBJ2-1,CSAERLAGVNEQFF,TGCAGTGCTGAACGACTAGCGGGAGTTAATGAGCAGTTCTTC
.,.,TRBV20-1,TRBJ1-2,CSARAFGINYGYTF,TGCAGTGCTAGGGCCTTTGGAATAAACTATGGCTACACCTTC
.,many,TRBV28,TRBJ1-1,CASTGARAGDEAFF,TGTGCCAGCACCGGTGCGAGGGCCGGAGATGAAGCTTTCTTT
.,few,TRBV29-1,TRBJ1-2,CSVGEMRTANYGYTF,TGCAGCGTTGGAGAAATGAGGACCGCTAACTATGGCTACACCTTC
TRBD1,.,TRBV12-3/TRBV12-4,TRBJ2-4,CASRTGTGTNIQYF,TGTGCCAGCAGAACCGGGACAGGGACAAACATTCAGTACTTC
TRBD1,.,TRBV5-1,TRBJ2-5,CASSLAGQGAMETQYF,TGCGCCAGCAGCTTGGCGGGACAGGGGGCTATGGAGACCCAGTACTTC
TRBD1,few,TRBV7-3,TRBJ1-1,CASSLRSTGSSAFF,TGTGCCAGCAGCTTAAGGTCGACAGGGAGTTCAGCTTTCTTT
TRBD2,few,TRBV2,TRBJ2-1,CASSRLAGVSNEQFF,TGTGCCAGCAGCCGACTAGCGGGAGTTTCCAATGAGCAGTTCTTC
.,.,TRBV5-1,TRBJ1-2,CASSFDRGNYGYTF,TGCGCCAGCAGCTTTGATAGGGGTAACTATGGCTACACCTTC
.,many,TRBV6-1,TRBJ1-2,CASSRASYPRLYGYTF,TGTGCCAGCAGCCGCGCCTCATACCCGCGTCTCTATGGCTACACCTTC
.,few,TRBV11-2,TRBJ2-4,CASSPNIAKNIQYF,TGTGCCAGCAGCCCCAATATAGCCAAAAACATTCAGTACTTC
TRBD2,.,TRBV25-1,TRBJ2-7,CASSELLAGRVEQYF,TGTGCCAGCAGTGAATTACTAGCGGGTCGGGTCGAGCAGTACTTC
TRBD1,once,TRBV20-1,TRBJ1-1,CSARPRTGPTTEAFF,TGCAGTGCTAGACCGAGGACAGGTCCGACGACTGAAGCTTTCTTT
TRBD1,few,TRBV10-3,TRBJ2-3,CAIRGTGSTDTQYF,TGTGCCATCAGAGGGACAGGCAGCACAGATACGCAGTATTTT
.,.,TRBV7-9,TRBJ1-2,CASSLAPVPNYGYTF,TGTGCCAGCAGCTTAGCGCCAGTCCCTAACTATGGCTACACCTTC
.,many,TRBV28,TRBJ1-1,CASSYRGGVFGTEAFF,TGTGCCAGCAGTTACCGGGGGGGGGTATTTGGCACTGAAGCTTTCTTT
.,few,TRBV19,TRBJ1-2,CASSIPSGDYGYTF,TGTGCCAGTAGTATTCCGTCAGGGGACTATGGCTACACCTTC
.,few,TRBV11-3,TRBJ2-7,CASSLAGVSHEQYF,TGTGCCAGCAGCTTAGCGGGAGTGTCCCACGAGCAGTACTTC
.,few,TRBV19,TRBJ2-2,CASSNLGLTGELFF,TGTGCCAGTAGTAACCTGGGACTCACCGGGGAGCTGTTTTTT
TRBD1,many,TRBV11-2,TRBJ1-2,CASSTGVNYGYTF,TGTGCCAGCAGTACAGGGGTGAACTATGGCTACACCTTC
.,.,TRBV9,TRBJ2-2,CASSIGHNTGELFF,TGTGCCAGCAGCATCGGACATAACACCGGGGAGCTGTTTTTT
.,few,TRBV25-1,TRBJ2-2,CASAGELFF,TGTGCCAGCGCCGGGGAGCTGTTTTTT
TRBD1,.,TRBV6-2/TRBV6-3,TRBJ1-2,CASRIRTGYGYTF,TGTGCCAGCAGAATTAGGACAGGGTATGGCTACACCTTC
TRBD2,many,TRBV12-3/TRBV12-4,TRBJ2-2,CASSLPRIAGVTGELFF,TGTGCCAGCAGTTTACCCCGCATAGCGGGAGTCACCGGGGAGCTGTTTTTT
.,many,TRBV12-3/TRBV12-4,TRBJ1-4,CASSYKVANEKLFF,TGTGCCAGCAGTTATAAGGTGGCTAATGAAAAACTGTTTTTT
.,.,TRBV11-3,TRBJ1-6,CASSKGTTSPLHF,TGTGCCAGCAGCAAAGGGACGACTTCACCCCTCCACTTT
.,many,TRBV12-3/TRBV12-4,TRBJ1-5,CASSPSLSNQPQHF,TGTGCCAGCAGCCCTTCCCTTAGCAATCAGCCCCAGCATTTT
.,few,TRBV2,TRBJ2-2,CASSESGIVTGELFF,TGTGCCAGCAGTGAGTCAGGGATAGTCACCGGGGAGCTGTTTTTT
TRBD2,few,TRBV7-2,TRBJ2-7,CASSDPRGGLAGLYEQYF,TGTGCCAGCAGCGACCCCCGGGGAGGACTAGCGGGACTCTACGAGCAGTACTTC
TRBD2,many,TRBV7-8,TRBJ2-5,CASSLAASGTQETQYF,TGTGCCAGCAGCTTAGCTGCTAGCGGGACCCAAGAGACCCAGTACTTC
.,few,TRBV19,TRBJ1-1,CASSIGVIGTEAFF,TGTGCCAGTAGTATAGGGGTCATCGGCACTGAAGCTTTCTTT
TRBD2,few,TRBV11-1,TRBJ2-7,CASSLALGLAGDGEQYF,TGTGCCAGCAGCTTAGCTTTGGGACTAGCGGGAGATGGCGAGCAGTACTTC